Given below is one T cell receptor (beta chain) in context. Its cognate antigen has yet to be identified. No quality values exist for individual bases; no much larger clone is one base distant. The identical CDR3 is also encoded by other nucleotide sequences in the sample. Using the deep immunoSEQ assay, multiplex PCR amplified TCR CDR3 regions from genomic DNA. Extracted genomic DNA from each cell subset was distributed evenly across all wells of several immunoSEQ 96-well plates, and each plate was treated as a replicate. For sorted subsets, about 200 ng genomic DNA, equal to 30,000 or so T cell genomes, was loaded into each replicate PCR. The purified libraries were quantified using a Qubit 3.0 fluorometer, sized with a Bioanalyzer 2100, and then quantified again using the KAPA Library Quantification kit. Every immunoSEQ 96-well plate was sequenced on a dedicated single-read 150-cycle Illumina NextSeq 550 flow cell. The published analysis was carried out like this. Because only junctional sequences without quality scores were contained in the immunoSEQ output, filtering matching that applied to full-length reads could not be performed. To assign V/J genes and CDR3, sequences were annotated using PyIR, a Python wrapper for IgBLAST v1.9, with IMGT germline references. Any read was removed if the V/J assignment was weak (E-value above 1e-6), the CDR3 was missing, or the read contained stop codons, out-of-frame junctions, or ambiguous translated residues. V3J clonotypes were defined by identical inferred V gene, J gene, and CDR3 amino acid sequence. Percentage overlap between repertoires was computed as shared unique clonotypes divided by the size of the smaller repertoire. RTK rarefaction, the Chao1 estimator, and Recon v2.1 estimates of unobserved clonotypes were used to assess repertoire richness. Generation probabilities were computed with OLGA for all TCRbeta clonotypes obtained by the gDNA method from several donors. As stored in TCRdb, this immuneACCESS dataset retains in-frame rearrangements with V and J assigned. A fraction of the clones does not appear; measured against another copy, unresolved V genes explain less than half of the discrepancy, and the remainder lacks a known reason. V, J and clone size derive from that table, while D and trimming were established from the DNA sequence. The sample yields some 2,400,000 clones; approximately 96% were counted once. The ten biggest clones cover 0.1% to 0.15% of the sample.

This sample is part of a study of shared clonotypes between healthy human individuals (dated by TCRdb to about 2020). For the study in its entirety: The cohort included a few men and two women between 18 and 49 years of age. For each donor, CD4 naive and CD4 memory were each given three plates, CD8 naive was given two plates, and CD8 memory was given one plate. To estimate repertoire size and how much clonotypes are shared between individuals, the study performed deep sequencing of blood TCR repertoires from roughly five healthy adults. Libraries were prepared and TCR repertoires were sequenced by different laboratories using diverse techniques, in order to increase sequencing depth and limit assay-specific biases. Each donor's leukapheresis produced roughly between roughly 0.85 and 9.5 billion PBMCs.

On the study overall, not on this receptor specifically: Even with the large sequencing depth, rarefaction of the sorted-subset datasets indicated that sequencing was incomplete. Compared with non-shared clonotypes, clonotypes shared by all four sorted-subset donors had higher generation probabilities. Larger estimated clonotype richness was generally found for naive subsets than for memory subsets. Because the study included only a small number of donors, the genetic and exposure-history diversity represented was limited. Approximately 5% of naive CD4, roughly 3.6% of naive CD8, approximately 2.2% of memory CD4, and less than 0.45% of memory CD8 clonotypes were shared across a few donors. Only blood was sampled, and tissue TCR repertoires likely differ from those in blood. Based on pairwise subsampling, the degree of clonotype sharing among donors was expected to be affected by sequencing depth.

Trimming leaves V shorter by 6 bases and J shorter by 4 bases, with the junction holding 6 bases beyond the gene matches. The CDR3 runs 15 amino acids, cysteine and phenylalanine included. The only DNA kept is the CDR3, 45 bases in frame from the first base. CDR1 and CDR2, looked up from the germline V gene (reference sequence), are SEHNR and FQNEAQ. The donors were healthy, HIV-negative adults with no recently reported acute infections or vaccinations. Only Caucasian adults living in Nashville, Tennessee, USA were represented among the donors. CD4+ T cells were enriched by magnetic negative selection, after which naive cells were positively selected on CD45RA and the negative fraction was taken as the memory subset. Blood was obtained by leukapheresis, after which PBMCs were separated by Ficoll-Histopaque density gradient centrifugation and cryopreserved in liquid nitrogen vapor phase. Purity and quantity of every magnetically sorted T cell population were checked by analytical flow cytometry. Each sorted fraction had its genomic DNA isolated and then quantified by UV absorbance on a Nanodrop 2000c.

Sequenced sample: naive CD4+ T cells sorted from blood. The cell subset or site label here, explained by the study, means: CD45RA+ positively selected. The rearrangement combines TRBV7-9 with TRBJ2-6; the central 7 bases match TRBD1. The source of this sequence is a man between 18 and 29 years old in good health. The CDR3 region reads CASSRTGAGANVLTF. The DNA reads TGTGCCAGCAGTCGGACAGGAGCCGGGGCCAACGTCCTGACTTTC.